A single sample is the source of the 3 T cell receptor beta chains below, sequenced in a study of blood T cell repertoires in COVID-19. The repertoire was sequenced with immunoSEQ multiplex PCR; TCRdb's copy has only in-frame clones and lacks some. The table has approximately 130,000 clones, approximately 82% seen once. Sequenced sample: peripheral blood. All receptors come from a man aged 35 to 55 with active or convalescent COVID-19.

This clone was counted ten times or more. This chain joins TRBV4-3 and TRBJ2-1; no clear D. Between the trimmed V and J ends, which lost 0 bases and 8 bases, there was a span of 8 bases. The germline gives CDR1 LGHNA, CDR2 YSLEER. This CDR3 is 13 amino acids long. CDR3 residues: CASSQDQEHEQFF. The CDR3 DNA reads TGCGCCAGCAGCCAAGATCAAGAGCATGAGCAGTTCTTC.

The chain joins TRBV7-3 to TRBJ2-5; TRBD1 aligns across 9 bases. There are 15 residues in the CDR3. The J segment lost 5 bases and the V segment lost 5 bases, leaving 9 bases of the junction unmatched. The germline CDR1 and CDR2 sequences are SGHTA and FQGTGA. For the CDR3, the DNA is TGTGCCAGCAGCCTAAACCCGGACAGGGGTGAGACCCAGTACTTC. Translation gives CASSLNPDRGETQYF.

CDR3 in amino acids: CASSLAGGGIDEQFF. The CDR3, as DNA: TGCGCCAGCAGCTTGGCCGGGGGAGGAATAGATGAGCAGTTCTTC. This chain connects TRBV5-1 to TRBJ2-1, with D possibly being TRBD2 (6 bases). Germline V CDR1 and CDR2: SGHRS, YFSETQ. V lost 0 bases, J lost 8 bases, and 15 bases lay in between. This CDR3 region has 15 residues.